One TCR beta chain is described in this entry. Which antigen it targets is not known. No qualities accompany the bases; no much larger clone lies one base away. V loses 2 bases, J loses 3 bases, and the germline ends lie 10 bases apart. Per the germline V gene (reference sequence), GTSNPN is the CDR1 and SVGIG is the CDR2. The CDR3 spans 13 residues, from the cysteine through the phenylalanine. The CDR3 DNA has 39 bases and is translated from base 1. The donors were healthy, HIV-negative adults who had no recently reported acute infections or vaccinations. Every donor was a Caucasian adult residing in Nashville, Tennessee, USA. CD4+ T cells were enriched by magnetic negative selection, after which naive cells were positively selected on CD45RA and the negative fraction was taken as the memory subset. Blood was obtained by leukapheresis, after which PBMCs were separated by Ficoll-Histopaque density gradient centrifugation and cryopreserved in liquid nitrogen vapor phase. Analytical flow cytometry was used to check the purity and quantity of each magnetically sorted T cell population. Genomic DNA was isolated from every sorted fraction and measured by UV absorbance on a Nanodrop 2000c.

Using the deep immunoSEQ assay, multiplex PCR amplified TCR CDR3 regions from genomic DNA. Extracted genomic DNA from each cell subset was distributed evenly across all wells of several immunoSEQ 96-well plates, and each plate was treated as a replicate. For sorted subsets, each replicate PCR was loaded with roughly 200 ng genomic DNA, equivalent to some 27,000 T cell genomes. Purified libraries were quantified with a Qubit 3.0 fluorometer, sized on a Bioanalyzer 2100, and re-quantified with the KAPA Library Quantification kit. Every immunoSEQ 96-well plate was sequenced on a separate single-read 150-cycle Illumina NextSeq 550 flow cell. The source study handled its data this way. Because the immunoSEQ output included only junctional sequences and no quality scores, the filtering could not be the same as the filtering used for full-length reads. Sequences were annotated with PyIR, a Python wrapper for IgBLAST v1.9, and V/J genes and CDR3 were assigned using IMGT germline references. Reads were filtered out if the reads had weak V/J assignments (E-value above 1e-6), no CDR3, stop codons, out-of-frame junctions, or ambiguous translated residues. A V3J clonotype was defined by an identical inferred V gene, J gene, and CDR3 amino acid sequence. To compute the percentage overlap between repertoires, the number of shared unique clonotypes was divided by the size of the smaller repertoire. RTK rarefaction, the Chao1 estimator, and Recon v2.1 estimates of unobserved clonotypes were used to assess repertoire richness. OLGA was used to compute generation probabilities for all TCRbeta clonotypes that the gDNA method yielded from a handful of donors. Here the immuneACCESS table is served through TCRdb, limited to in-frame sequences with V and J called. Missing clones are a known gap in these copies; in checked studies unresolved V genes cover under half, and the rest lacks a known reason. Clonal size and the V and J genes are those of that table, whereas D and trimming came from the DNA. This sample gives millions of clones in total; around 94% of them show up just once. The top ten constitute about 0.13% of the sample.

These data belong to a study of shared clonotypes between healthy human individuals (TCRdb year 2020). Regarding the complete study: A few men and a couple of women, aged 18 to 49 years, made up the cohort. For each donor, CD4 naive and CD4 memory were each run on three plates, CD8 naive on two plates, and CD8 memory on one plate. The study deeply sequenced blood TCR repertoires of several healthy adults to estimate repertoire size and the extent of clonotype sharing between individuals. To increase sequencing depth and limit assay-specific biases, TCR repertoire library preparation and sequencing were carried out by different laboratories using diverse techniques. Between about 0.8 and 9 billion PBMCs per donor were obtained by leukapheresis. What the research found in general, with its limitations: Only blood was sampled, and tissue TCR repertoires likely differ from those in blood. Rarefaction of sorted-subset datasets indicated incomplete sequencing despite the large sequencing depth. Because the study included only a small number of donors, the genetic and exposure-history diversity represented was limited. Pairwise subsampling indicated that sequencing depth was expected to affect the degree of clonotype sharing among donors. Larger estimated clonotype richness was generally found for naive subsets than for memory subsets. Across a few donors, around 5% of naive CD4, roughly 3.8% of naive CD8, 2.3% of memory CD4, and 0.4% of memory CD8 clonotypes were shared. Higher generation probabilities were observed for clonotypes shared by all four sorted-subset donors than for non-shared clonotypes.

The sample taken for sequencing was naive CD4+ T cells sorted from blood. The cell subset or site label on this specimen signifies: CD45RA+ positively selected. The rearranged segments are TRBV30 and TRBJ1-2; the D gene is perhaps TRBD1, on 6 matching bases. The sequence was obtained from a man between 18 and 35 years old in good health. This receptor carries the CDR3 CAWSLGGYYGYTF. The DNA is TGTGCCTGGAGTTTAGGGGGATACTATGGCTACACCTTC. Reference TRBV30 and TRBJ1-2 proteins supply the regions before and after the CDR3; the full variable domain is: SQTIHQWPATLVQPVGSPLSLECTVEGTSNPNLYWYRQAAGRGLQLLFYSVGIGQISSEVPQNLSASRPQDRQFILSSKKLLLSDSGFYLCAWSLGGYYGYTFGSGTRLTVV.